The rows below give T cell receptor beta chains drawn from one sample of a study of T cells in Graves' hyperthyroidism and ophthalmopathy. Using its own MiXCR run on the multiplex PCR reads, TCRdb lists one record per CDR3 protein. The sample holds around 270,000 distinct CDR3 sequences, roughly 18% seen once. Sequencing was performed on blood. The receptors come from a middle-aged man with Graves' ophthalmopathy. Each CDR3 is given with its conserved first and last residue. The D gene is left open where the match is weak. Not every row has a clone size; where given, it reads once, few, many or a size class.

cdr3_length: 13; clone_size: many; d_call: TRBD2; j_call: TRBJ2-5; v_call: TRBV5-5; cdr3_nt: TGTGCCAGCAGCTTTGGACTAGAAGAGACCCAGTACTTC; cdr3_aa: CASSFGLEETQYF
cdr3_length: 17; clone_size: few; d_call: .; j_call: TRBJ2-2; v_call: TRBV5-1; cdr3_nt: TGCGCCAGCAGCCGATTAAGTAGCCAGGGTAACACCGGGGAGCTGTTTTTT; cdr3_aa: CASSRLSSQGNTGELFF
cdr3_length: 12; clone_size: many; d_call: .; j_call: TRBJ2-1; v_call: TRBV20-1; cdr3_nt: TGCAGTGCTAGAGGGCCCTACAATGAGCAGTTCTTC; cdr3_aa: CSARGPYNEQFF
cdr3_length: 14; clone_size: few; d_call: .; j_call: TRBJ2-7; v_call: TRBV6-5; cdr3_nt: TGTGCCAGCAGTTACTCGAGTACACGGGAGCAGCAGTACTTC; cdr3_aa: CASSYSSTREQQYF
cdr3_length: 14; clone_size: .; d_call: TRBD1; j_call: TRBJ2-2; v_call: TRBV24-1; cdr3_nt: TGTGCCACCAGGGGACAGGGGAACACCGGGGAGCTGTTTTTT; cdr3_aa: CATRGQGNTGELFF
cdr3_length: 16; clone_size: many; d_call: TRBD1; j_call: TRBJ1-5; v_call: TRBV20-1; cdr3_nt: TGCAGTGCCCTCGGACAGGGGGCGAAGTGGTCTCAGCCCCAGCATTTT; cdr3_aa: CSALGQGAKWSQPQHF
cdr3_length: 12; clone_size: many; d_call: .; j_call: TRBJ1-1; v_call: TRBV28; cdr3_nt: TGTGCCAGCAAAAGTTTAGGGGACGAAGCTTTCTTT; cdr3_aa: CASKSLGDEAFF
cdr3_length: 17; clone_size: few; d_call: TRBD2; j_call: TRBJ2-5; v_call: TRBV27; cdr3_nt: TGTGCCAGCAGTTTAGAGGACAGCGGGAGGTCCCAAGAGACCCAGTACTTC; cdr3_aa: CASSLEDSGRSQETQYF
cdr3_length: 14; clone_size: .; d_call: .; j_call: TRBJ1-5; v_call: TRBV10-3; cdr3_nt: TGTGCCATCAGTGAGTTTGAGAGCAATCAGCCCCAGCATTTT; cdr3_aa: CAISEFESNQPQHF
cdr3_length: 16; clone_size: few; d_call: TRBD2; j_call: TRBJ2-2; v_call: TRBV12-3/TRBV12-4; cdr3_nt: TGTGCCAGCAGACACCTAGCGGGACTGAACACCGGGGAGCTGTTTTTT; cdr3_aa: CASRHLAGLNTGELFF
cdr3_length: 15; clone_size: .; d_call: .; j_call: TRBJ1-2; v_call: TRBV6-1; cdr3_nt: TGTGCCAGCAGTGAAGAGGGGGGCGGGAGTTCTGGCTACACCTTC; cdr3_aa: CASSEEGGGSSGYTF
cdr3_length: 16; clone_size: .; d_call: TRBD2; j_call: TRBJ2-1; v_call: TRBV11-2; cdr3_nt: TGTGCCAGCACCACATCCGTCCAGCGGGGAGCCAATGAGCAGTTCTTC; cdr3_aa: CASTTSVQRGANEQFF
cdr3_length: 14; clone_size: .; d_call: .; j_call: TRBJ2-2; v_call: TRBV2; cdr3_nt: TGTGCCAGCCTCCCGGACCAGAACACCGGGGAGCTGTTTTTT; cdr3_aa: CASLPDQNTGELFF
cdr3_length: 16; clone_size: many; d_call: TRBD2; j_call: TRBJ2-1; v_call: TRBV18; cdr3_nt: TGTGCCAGCTCATCCAGCGGGAGGGGGTCCTACAATGAGCAGTTCTTC; cdr3_aa: CASSSSGRGSYNEQFF
cdr3_length: 16; clone_size: many; d_call: .; j_call: TRBJ1-5; v_call: TRBV6-1; cdr3_nt: TGTGCCAGCATACCAGGACATCTTACTAGCAATCAGCCCCAGCATTTT; cdr3_aa: CASIPGHLTSNQPQHF
cdr3_length: 15; clone_size: few; d_call: TRBD1; j_call: TRBJ1-1; v_call: TRBV20-1; cdr3_nt: TGCAGTGCGATCCGGACAGGGGGCTGGAACACTGAAGCTTTCTTT; cdr3_aa: CSAIRTGGWNTEAFF
cdr3_length: 17; clone_size: .; d_call: .; j_call: TRBJ1-4; v_call: TRBV5-5; cdr3_nt: TGTGCCAGCAATCTGGATGACGGGCTTTCTGCTAATGAAAAACTGTTTTTT; cdr3_aa: CASNLDDGLSANEKLFF
cdr3_length: 15; clone_size: many; d_call: TRBD1; j_call: TRBJ1-1; v_call: TRBV3-1; cdr3_nt: TGTGCCAGCAGCCTCCGGACAGGTCTGAACACTGAAGCTTTCTTT; cdr3_aa: CASSLRTGLNTEAFF
cdr3_length: 17; clone_size: .; d_call: TRBD2; j_call: TRBJ2-3; v_call: TRBV5-1; cdr3_nt: TGCGCCAGCAGCCCTCGGGGAGCGGGAGAAATCACAGATACGCAGTATTTT; cdr3_aa: CASSPRGAGEITDTQYF
cdr3_length: 16; clone_size: .; d_call: TRBD1; j_call: TRBJ1-5; v_call: TRBV15; cdr3_nt: TGTGCCACCAGCAGAGGTAATACAGGGGCGGGACAGCCCCAGCATTTT; cdr3_aa: CATSRGNTGAGQPQHF
cdr3_length: 16; clone_size: few; d_call: .; j_call: TRBJ1-3; v_call: TRBV28; cdr3_nt: TGTGCCAGCACCCCCCTCGATGGGGGCGTCGGAAACACCATATATTTT; cdr3_aa: CASTPLDGGVGNTIYF
cdr3_length: 14; clone_size: once; d_call: .; j_call: TRBJ1-1; v_call: TRBV7-9; cdr3_nt: TGTGCCAGCAGCTTAGCGGCAGGCCACACTGAAGCTTTCTTT; cdr3_aa: CASSLAAGHTEAFF
cdr3_length: 15; clone_size: .; d_call: .; j_call: TRBJ2-1; v_call: TRBV11-3; cdr3_nt: TGTGCCAGCAGTCAGGGTACAAGCTCCTACAATGAGCAGTTCTTC; cdr3_aa: CASSQGTSSYNEQFF
cdr3_length: 14; clone_size: .; d_call: .; j_call: TRBJ1-1; v_call: TRBV25-1; cdr3_nt: TGTGCCAGCATCAAGGAGGGGACGAACACTGAAGCTTTCTTT; cdr3_aa: CASIKEGTNTEAFF
cdr3_length: 17; clone_size: few; d_call: .; j_call: TRBJ2-7; v_call: TRBV6-5; cdr3_nt: TGTGCCAGCAGTTATCATCCGTATGGGGCAGGGGATGGCGAGCAGTACTTC; cdr3_aa: CASSYHPYGAGDGEQYF
cdr3_length: 12; clone_size: many; d_call: .; j_call: TRBJ2-4; v_call: TRBV18; cdr3_nt: TGTGCTAGTGGACCCTCGGTAAACATTCAGTACTTC; cdr3_aa: CASGPSVNIQYF
cdr3_length: 13; clone_size: .; d_call: .; j_call: TRBJ2-2; v_call: TRBV4-1; cdr3_nt: TGCGCCAGCAGCCAAGTCGAAAAGGGGGAGCTGTTTTTT; cdr3_aa: CASSQVEKGELFF
cdr3_length: 15; clone_size: .; d_call: .; j_call: TRBJ1-5; v_call: TRBV9; cdr3_nt: TGTGCCAGCACCCTATTCGGGAATGGCAATCAGCCCCAGCATTTT; cdr3_aa: CASTLFGNGNQPQHF
cdr3_length: 14; clone_size: few; d_call: .; j_call: TRBJ2-7; v_call: TRBV28; cdr3_nt: TGTGCCAGCAGTGGCCCCTCGGAAGTCTACGAGCAGTACTTC; cdr3_aa: CASSGPSEVYEQYF
cdr3_length: 15; clone_size: many; d_call: TRBD1; j_call: TRBJ1-6; v_call: TRBV7-9; cdr3_nt: TGTGCCAGCAGCTTAGATGACAGGGGTAATTCACCCCTCCACTTT; cdr3_aa: CASSLDDRGNSPLHF
cdr3_length: 14; clone_size: .; d_call: .; j_call: TRBJ1-6; v_call: TRBV5-1; cdr3_nt: TGCGCCAGCAGCGAGACAGTTTATAATTCACCCCTCCACTTT; cdr3_aa: CASSETVYNSPLHF
cdr3_length: 15; clone_size: many; d_call: .; j_call: TRBJ1-5; v_call: TRBV2; cdr3_nt: TGTGCCAGCAGTGCGCGGGGAGATAGCAATCAGCCCCAGCATTTT; cdr3_aa: CASSARGDSNQPQHF
cdr3_length: 15; clone_size: many; d_call: TRBD1; j_call: TRBJ2-7; v_call: TRBV27; cdr3_nt: TGTGCCAGCAGTCCGGTGGACAGGCGCTCCTACGAGCAGTACTTC; cdr3_aa: CASSPVDRRSYEQYF
cdr3_length: 15; clone_size: many; d_call: TRBD1; j_call: TRBJ2-2; v_call: TRBV7-6; cdr3_nt: TGTGCCAGCACCTCTGTGACAGGGGGAACCGGGGAGCTGTTTTTT; cdr3_aa: CASTSVTGGTGELFF
cdr3_length: 12; clone_size: .; d_call: .; j_call: TRBJ2-7; v_call: TRBV2; cdr3_nt: TGTGCCAGCGGTCCAACCGGCTACGAGCAGTACTTC; cdr3_aa: CASGPTGYEQYF
cdr3_length: 14; clone_size: .; d_call: .; j_call: TRBJ2-4; v_call: TRBV5-8; cdr3_nt: TGTGCCAGCCCGGGCCACTTAGCCAAAAACATTCAGTACTTC; cdr3_aa: CASPGHLAKNIQYF
cdr3_length: 15; clone_size: few; d_call: .; j_call: TRBJ2-5; v_call: TRBV5-1; cdr3_nt: TGCGCCAGCAGCTGGGGGGGCTCTCGACAAGAGACCCAGTACTTC; cdr3_aa: CASSWGGSRQETQYF
cdr3_length: 15; clone_size: many; d_call: TRBD2; j_call: TRBJ2-1; v_call: TRBV7-9; cdr3_nt: TGTGCCAGCAGCTTACAAGCGGGAGGAATGGGGGAGCAGTTCTTC; cdr3_aa: CASSLQAGGMGEQFF
cdr3_length: 17; clone_size: .; d_call: TRBD2; j_call: TRBJ2-2; v_call: TRBV3-1; cdr3_nt: TGTGCCAGCAGCCTGGTGGGAGGGAGGGCCAACACCGGGGAGCTGTTTTTT; cdr3_aa: CASSLVGGRANTGELFF
cdr3_length: 15; clone_size: few; d_call: .; j_call: TRBJ1-6; v_call: TRBV6-1; cdr3_nt: TGTGCCAGCAGAGTACCGGGCTCCGCTGGATCACCCCTCCACTTT; cdr3_aa: CASRVPGSAGSPLHF
cdr3_length: 12; clone_size: many; d_call: .; j_call: TRBJ1-5; v_call: TRBV30; cdr3_nt: TGTGCCTGGAGTGGAGAAAATCAGCCCCAGCATTTT; cdr3_aa: CAWSGENQPQHF
cdr3_length: 15; clone_size: .; d_call: .; j_call: TRBJ1-4; v_call: TRBV5-5; cdr3_nt: TGTGCCAGCAGCTTGAATGATGGGGCTAATGAAAAACTGTTTTTT; cdr3_aa: CASSLNDGANEKLFF
cdr3_length: 17; clone_size: many; d_call: TRBD1; j_call: TRBJ1-5; v_call: TRBV11-2; cdr3_nt: TGTGCCAGCAGCCCACGGCCCGGGACAGATCGAGATCAGCCCCAGCATTTT; cdr3_aa: CASSPRPGTDRDQPQHF
cdr3_length: 14; clone_size: many; d_call: .; j_call: TRBJ2-1; v_call: TRBV7-2; cdr3_nt: TGTGCCAGCAGCATATCGTGGTCGGAGGGTGAGCAGTTCTTC; cdr3_aa: CASSISWSEGEQFF
cdr3_length: 14; clone_size: .; d_call: TRBD1; j_call: TRBJ2-7; v_call: TRBV30; cdr3_nt: TGTGCCTGGAGTGCCGGGACAGGGCCCAACGAGCAGTACTTC; cdr3_aa: CAWSAGTGPNEQYF
cdr3_length: 16; clone_size: .; d_call: TRBD2; j_call: TRBJ2-7; v_call: TRBV28; cdr3_nt: TGTGCCAGCAGTCCAACCAGAGCGGGACGCTATTACGAGCAGTACTTC; cdr3_aa: CASSPTRAGRYYEQYF
cdr3_length: 15; clone_size: many; d_call: TRBD2; j_call: TRBJ2-7; v_call: TRBV18; cdr3_nt: TGTGCCAGCTCACCCGGGGGGGGGGCTGTCTACGAGCAGTACTTC; cdr3_aa: CASSPGGGAVYEQYF
cdr3_length: 14; clone_size: .; d_call: .; j_call: TRBJ2-7; v_call: TRBV19; cdr3_nt: TGTGCCAGTAGGCGTTCTCCCGAATGGGACGAGCAGTACTTC; cdr3_aa: CASRRSPEWDEQYF
cdr3_length: 16; clone_size: many; d_call: .; j_call: TRBJ2-7; v_call: TRBV5-6; cdr3_nt: TGTGCCAGCAGCTCCTTGGGGGGGGCGCAAATCTACGAGCAGTACTTC; cdr3_aa: CASSSLGGAQIYEQYF
cdr3_length: 13; clone_size: .; d_call: .; j_call: TRBJ2-7; v_call: TRBV3-1; cdr3_nt: TGTGCCAGCAGCCAAGGGCGAGGGGTTGGGCAGTACTTC; cdr3_aa: CASSQGRGVGQYF
cdr3_length: 15; clone_size: many; d_call: TRBD1; j_call: TRBJ2-7; v_call: TRBV20-1; cdr3_nt: TGCAGTGCTAAGGGTTTGGGACAGACGGACTACGAGCAGTACTTC; cdr3_aa: CSAKGLGQTDYEQYF
cdr3_length: 14; clone_size: few; d_call: .; j_call: TRBJ2-2; v_call: TRBV5-1; cdr3_nt: TGCGCCAGCAGCTTCCGATCGCTAACCGGGGAGCTGTTTTTT; cdr3_aa: CASSFRSLTGELFF
cdr3_length: 13; clone_size: .; d_call: .; j_call: TRBJ1-1; v_call: TRBV10-2; cdr3_nt: TGCGCCAGCAGTGAAGCTTCGAACACTGAAGCTTTCTTT; cdr3_aa: CASSEASNTEAFF
cdr3_length: 15; clone_size: once; d_call: TRBD1; j_call: TRBJ2-3; v_call: TRBV11-3; cdr3_nt: TGTGCCAGCAGCCCGGGACAGGGGGCGTGGGATACGCAGTATTTT; cdr3_aa: CASSPGQGAWDTQYF
cdr3_length: 18; clone_size: .; d_call: .; j_call: TRBJ2-1; v_call: TRBV15; cdr3_nt: TGTGCCACCAGCAGAGATCGGCTCCAGGGAAGGAGGAGTAATGAGCAGTTCTTC; cdr3_aa: CATSRDRLQGRRSNEQFF
cdr3_length: 11; clone_size: few; d_call: .; j_call: TRBJ2-3; v_call: TRBV2; cdr3_nt: TGTGCCAGCGATTACACAGATACGCAGTATTTT; cdr3_aa: CASDYTDTQYF
cdr3_length: 18; clone_size: many; d_call: .; j_call: TRBJ2-1; v_call: TRBV12-3/TRBV12-4; cdr3_nt: TGTGCCAGCAGTTTAGATACCCAGCCTTGGGGTTCCTACAATGAGCAGTTCTTC; cdr3_aa: CASSLDTQPWGSYNEQFF